This T cell receptor (beta chain) comes out of a study of blood T cell repertoires in COVID-19. As handled by the study authors: How many nucleated cells were present was estimated from reference gene primer amplification. Using immunoSEQ multiplex PCR, the repertoire was profiled, and TCRdb retains in-frame clones only, with some absent. The DNA gave D and trimming, while V, J and clone size come from that table. The data hold some 250,000 clones, with approximately 85% observed a single time. V lost 5 bases, J lost 6 bases, and 6 bases stayed unmatched. CDR3 length: 14 amino acids. Germline CDR1 is SGHNT and CDR2 is YYREEE (reference sequence). Participants reported their clinical history, and cohort assignment relied on those reports. Before being deemed recovered, Cohort 3 donors had two negative PCRs, clearance, or symptom resolution.

The chain employs TRBV5-4 and TRBJ1-4, with TRBD1 identical over 8 bases. The sample comprised PBMCs or T cells enriched from blood (not recorded which). The sequence came from a woman between 45 and 65 years old who had recovered from COVID-19. The DNA of the CDR3 is TGTGCCAGCAGAAAGACAGGGGAACATGAAAAACTGTTTTTT. Encoded protein: CASRKTGEHEKLFF.